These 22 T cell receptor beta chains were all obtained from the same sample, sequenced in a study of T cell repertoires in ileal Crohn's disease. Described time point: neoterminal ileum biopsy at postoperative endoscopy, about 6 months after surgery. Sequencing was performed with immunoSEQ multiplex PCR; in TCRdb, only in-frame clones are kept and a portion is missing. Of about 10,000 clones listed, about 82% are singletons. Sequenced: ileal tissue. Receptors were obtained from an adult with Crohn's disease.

The CDR3 region has the DNA TGTGCCAGCAGTTACTCGGGACAGGGGGCTGGAAACACCATATATTTT. Amino acid sequence: CASSYSGQGAGNTIYF. This sequence joins TRBV6-5 and TRBJ1-3; 11 nucleotides match TRBD1. This CDR3 has 16 residues. V lost 0 bases and J lost 2; bases outside the gene matches: 0. Germline V CDR1 and CDR2: MNHEY, SVGAGI.

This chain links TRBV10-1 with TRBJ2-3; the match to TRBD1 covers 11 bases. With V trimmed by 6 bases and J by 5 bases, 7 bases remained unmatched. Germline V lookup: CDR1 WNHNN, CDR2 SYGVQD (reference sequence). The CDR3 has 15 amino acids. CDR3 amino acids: CASSPGQGAGDTQYF. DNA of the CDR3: TGCGCCAGCAGCCCCGGACAGGGGGCAGGAGATACGCAGTATTTT.

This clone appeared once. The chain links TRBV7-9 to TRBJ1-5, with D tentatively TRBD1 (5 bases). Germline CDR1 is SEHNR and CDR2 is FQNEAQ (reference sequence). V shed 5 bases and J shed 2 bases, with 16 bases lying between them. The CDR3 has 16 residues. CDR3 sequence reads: CASSPTAGDGNQPQHF. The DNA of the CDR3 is TGTGCCAGCAGCCCTACGGCGGGGGACGGCAATCAGCCCCAGCATTTT. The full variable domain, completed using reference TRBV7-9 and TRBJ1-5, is DTGVSQNPRHKITKRGQNVTFRCDPISEHNRLYWYRQTLGQGPEFLTYFQNEAQLEKSRLLSDRFSAERPKGSFSTLEIQRTEQGDSAMYLCASSPTAGDGNQPQHFGDGTRLSIL.

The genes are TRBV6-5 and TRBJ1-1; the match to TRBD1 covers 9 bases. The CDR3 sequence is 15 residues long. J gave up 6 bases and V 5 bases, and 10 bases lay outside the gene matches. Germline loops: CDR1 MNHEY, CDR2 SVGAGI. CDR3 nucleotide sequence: TGTGCCAGCAGTCCTTTGGACAGGGGATCGGCTGAAGCTTTCTTT. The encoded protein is CASSPLDRGSAEAFF.

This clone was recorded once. CDR3 residues: CASSLIGDTEAFF. DNA of the CDR3: TGTGCCAGCAGCTTAATAGGGGACACTGAAGCTTTCTTT. The rearrangement joins TRBV7-9 to TRBJ1-1; D may be TRBD1 (5 bases). CDR3 size: 13 residues. The germline gives CDR1 SEHNR, CDR2 FQNEAQ (reference sequence). V gave up 2 bases and J gave up 3 bases, with 7 bases separating them.

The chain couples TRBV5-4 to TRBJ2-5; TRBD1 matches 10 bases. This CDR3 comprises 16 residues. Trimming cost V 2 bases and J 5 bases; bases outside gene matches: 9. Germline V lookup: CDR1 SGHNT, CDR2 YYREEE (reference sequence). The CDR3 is CASSFGTGDLRETQYF. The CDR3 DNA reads TGTGCCAGCAGCTTCGGGACAGGGGATTTGAGGGAGACCCAGTACTTC.

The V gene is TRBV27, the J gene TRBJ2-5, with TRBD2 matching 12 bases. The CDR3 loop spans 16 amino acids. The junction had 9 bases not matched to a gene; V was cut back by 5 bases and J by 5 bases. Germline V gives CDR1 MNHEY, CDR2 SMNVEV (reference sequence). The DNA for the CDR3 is TGTGCCAGCAGTGTGCCGACTAGCGGGGGACGGGAGACCCAGTACTTC. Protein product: CASSVPTSGGRETQYF.

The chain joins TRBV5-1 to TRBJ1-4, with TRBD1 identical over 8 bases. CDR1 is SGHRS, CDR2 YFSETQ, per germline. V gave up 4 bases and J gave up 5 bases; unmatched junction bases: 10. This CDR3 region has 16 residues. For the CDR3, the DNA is TGCGCCAGCAGCAAATTCCCTCAGGGGGCAAATGAAAAACTGTTTTTT. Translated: CASSKFPQGANEKLFF.

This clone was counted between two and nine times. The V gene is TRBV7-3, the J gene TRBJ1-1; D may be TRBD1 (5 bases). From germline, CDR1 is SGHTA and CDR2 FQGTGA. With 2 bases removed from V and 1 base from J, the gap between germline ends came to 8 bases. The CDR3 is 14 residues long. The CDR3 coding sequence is TGTGCCAGCAGCTTAGACAGTAGGAACACTGAAGCTTTCTTT. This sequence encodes CASSLDSRNTEAFF.

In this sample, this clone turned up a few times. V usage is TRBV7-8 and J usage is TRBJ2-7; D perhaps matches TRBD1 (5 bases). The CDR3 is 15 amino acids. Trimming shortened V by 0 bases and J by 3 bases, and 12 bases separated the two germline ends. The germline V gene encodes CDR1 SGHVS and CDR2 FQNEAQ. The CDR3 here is CASSLALNGHYEQYF. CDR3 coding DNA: TGTGCCAGCAGCTTAGCGCTTAACGGACACTACGAGCAGTACTTC.

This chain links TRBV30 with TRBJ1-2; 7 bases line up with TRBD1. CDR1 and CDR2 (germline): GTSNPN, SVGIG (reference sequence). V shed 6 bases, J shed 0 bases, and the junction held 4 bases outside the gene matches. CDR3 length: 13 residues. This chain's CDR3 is CACTGEANYGYTF. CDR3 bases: TGTGCCTGTACAGGGGAAGCTAACTATGGCTACACCTTC.

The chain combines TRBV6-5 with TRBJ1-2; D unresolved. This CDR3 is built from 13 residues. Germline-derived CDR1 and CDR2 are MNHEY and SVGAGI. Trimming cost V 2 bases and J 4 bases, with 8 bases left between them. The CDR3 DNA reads TGTGCCAGCAGTTACGAGTTTTCCTATGGCTACACCTTC. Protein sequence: CASSYEFSYGYTF.

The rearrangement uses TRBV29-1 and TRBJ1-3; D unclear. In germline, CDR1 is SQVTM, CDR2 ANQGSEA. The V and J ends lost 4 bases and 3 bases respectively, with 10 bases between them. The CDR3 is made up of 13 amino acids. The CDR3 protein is CSVGLGIGNTIYF. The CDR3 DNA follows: TGCAGCGTTGGTCTCGGGATTGGAAACACCATATATTTT.

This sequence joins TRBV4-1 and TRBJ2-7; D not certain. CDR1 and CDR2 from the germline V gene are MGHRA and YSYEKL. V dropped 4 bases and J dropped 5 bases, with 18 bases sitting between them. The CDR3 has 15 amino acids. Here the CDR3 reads CASSPQEFLIDEQYF. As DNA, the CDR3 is TGCGCCAGCAGCCCTCAAGAGTTTCTTATAGACGAGCAGTACTTC.

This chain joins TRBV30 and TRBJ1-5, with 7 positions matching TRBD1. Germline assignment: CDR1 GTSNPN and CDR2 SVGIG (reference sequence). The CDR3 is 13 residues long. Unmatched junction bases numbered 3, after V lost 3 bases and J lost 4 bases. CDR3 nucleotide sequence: TGTGCCTGGAGCCTGGGACAGAATCAGCCCCAGCATTTT. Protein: CAWSLGQNQPQHF.

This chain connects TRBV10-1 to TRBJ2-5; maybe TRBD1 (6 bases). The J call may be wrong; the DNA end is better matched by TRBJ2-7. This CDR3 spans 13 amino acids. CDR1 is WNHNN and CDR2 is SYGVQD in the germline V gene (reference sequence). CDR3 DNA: TGCGCCAGCAGCAGGGGTAGCTCCTACGAGCAGTACTTC. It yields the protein CASSRGSSYEQYF.

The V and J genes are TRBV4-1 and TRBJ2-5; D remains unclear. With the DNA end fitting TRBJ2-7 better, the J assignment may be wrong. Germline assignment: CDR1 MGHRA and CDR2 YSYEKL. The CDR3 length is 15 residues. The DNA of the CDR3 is TGCGCCAGCAGCCAAGTTGGGCAGCCTCCCTACGAGCAGTACTTC. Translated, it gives CASSQVGQPPYEQYF.

DNA for the CDR3: TGTGCCAGCAGTAGGGACAGGGCCAGGGGCGGGGAGCTGTTTTTT. Amino acid sequence: CASSRDRARGGELFF. The chain is built from TRBV6-5 and TRBJ2-2; 9 nucleotides align to TRBD1. V lost 5 bases to trimming and J lost 7 bases; unmatched junction nucleotides: 8. The germline V gene has CDR1 MNHEY and CDR2 SVGAGI. The CDR3 extends over 15 amino acids.

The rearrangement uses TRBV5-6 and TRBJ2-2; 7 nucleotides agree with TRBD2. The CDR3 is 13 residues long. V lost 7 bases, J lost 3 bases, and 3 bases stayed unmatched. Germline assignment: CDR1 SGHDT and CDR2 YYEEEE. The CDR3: CASDGGYTGELFF. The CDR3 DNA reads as TGTGCCAGCGACGGGGGGTACACCGGGGAGCTGTTTTTT.

CDR3 bases: TGTGCCAGTAGTAGACCCGGAGACTTAAGGACCGGGGAGCTGTTTTTT. Its protein product is CASSRPGDLRTGELFF. V is TRBV19 and J is TRBJ2-2; D not resolved. Trimming pared 4 bases from V and 5 bases from J, leaving 17 bases between. This CDR3 region has 16 residues. The germline gives CDR1 LNHDA, CDR2 SQIVND (reference sequence).

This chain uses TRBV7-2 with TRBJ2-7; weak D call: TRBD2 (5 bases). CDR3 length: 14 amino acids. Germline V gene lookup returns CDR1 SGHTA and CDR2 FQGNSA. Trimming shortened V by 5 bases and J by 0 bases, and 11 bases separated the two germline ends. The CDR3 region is CASSPAGTSYEQYF. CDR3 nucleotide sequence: TGTGCCAGCAGCCCGGCGGGTACCTCCTACGAGCAGTACTTC.

DNA of the CDR3: TGCGCCAGCAGCTTGGGCGGGACTGGTGGAGATACGCAGTATTTT. This translates into CASSLGGTGGDTQYF. The genes are TRBV5-1 and TRBJ2-3; perhaps TRBD2 as D (6 bases). The CDR3 covers 15 residues. The germline V gene has CDR1 SGHRS and CDR2 YFSETQ. The V and J ends lost 0 bases and 5 bases respectively, with 13 bases between them.